This T cell receptor (beta chain) originates from a study of CD4 T cells in relation to SARS-CoV-2 and coronaviruses (dated by TCRdb to about 2021). At the level of the whole study: In the ViraFEST assay, PBMCs were grown with antigen for 10 to 11 days, and TCR beta CDR3s were then sequenced to identify antigen-specific clonal expansions. An HIV-1 Nef peptide pool or a culture without peptide was used as the negative reference condition. Patient-derived lymphoblastoid cell lines were used to map the HLA restriction of shared crossreactive spike epitopes. Memory CD4+ T cell crossreactivity between SARS-CoV-2 and common cold coronavirus spike proteins was assessed at the TCR clonotype level in the study. The Adaptive Biotechnologies TCR-sequencing kit was used to sequence samples from a few pre-COVID donors and the naive versus memory experiments, whereas other data were Illumina-based. For other donors in the study, expansion assays were sequenced with a different, Illumina-based TCR-beta assay.

The protocol used for the library was the immunoSEQ multiplex PCR assay. The paper's data handling went like this. During preprocessing, nonproductive sequences were discarded, as were any CDR3s that did not begin with C, did not end with F or W, or were shorter than 7 amino acids. Antigen-specific clonotypes were called with the MANAFEST web app on the basis of expansion relative to the reference and to other culture wells. A clone was considered positive if significant expansion relative to the reference culture was observed in 2 of 3 replicate wells at an FDR below 0.05. To be called positive, a clone also had to show significant expansion compared with every other tandem well and an odds ratio greater than 5. After three terminal residues were trimmed from each end, CDR3 homology was quantified as pairwise Levenshtein distance using the stringdist R package. This is the immuneACCESS table as TCRdb keeps it, with only in-frame sequences that have V and J called. A part of the clones is gone; compared with another copy, unresolved V genes explain less than half, and the rest is unexplained. Clone size and the V and J calls come from that table; the DNA yielded D and trimming. The sample table lists about 16,000 clones, 70% to 80% of them with a count of one. In total, the top ten clones hold 9.7% of the sample.

What the authors observed across the whole study: Because the crossreactivity analysis focused on spike protein, crossreactivity against other viral proteins was not assessed. Small numbers of patients and of tested TCRs were a limitation of the study. Because no donor provided both pre-pandemic and post-infection samples, tracing the source of pre-existing responses was limited. Roughly 60% of donors had memory CD4+ clonotypes that crossrecognized SARS-CoV-2 and at least one common cold coronavirus spike. Significantly weaker SARS-CoV-2-driven expansion was shown by crossreactive clones than by monoreactive clones, consistent with antigenic imprinting.

The sample holds one count of this clone. This clone's antigen is unknown. Base qualities are not recorded, but no much larger clone differs from it by a single base. CD4+ T cells from unexposed donors were collected before the COVID-19 pandemic (2011-2018). After less than 13 days of culture, CD4+ T cells were isolated with the EasySep CD4+ T cell isolation kit. As far as cell numbers permitted, CD4+ T cells from unexposed donors were tested for reactivity against SARS-CoV-2 S and N as well as four spike pools from common cold coronaviruses. About 1.8 million PBMCs per well were cultured in IMDM with roughly 5% human AB serum and roughly 10 IU/ml IL-2. Half of the culture medium was replaced with fresh IL-2-containing medium on days 3 and 7. Each peptide culture condition was generally run in triplicate replicate wells. Leukapheresis product for the unexposed donors was purchased commercially. PBMCs were isolated from leukapheresis product or whole blood by Ficoll-Paque PLUS gradient centrifugation. PBMCs were either cryopreserved at -140 degrees C or used fresh in the expansion assay. The QIAamp Micro DNA Kit was used to extract genomic DNA from the CD4+ T cells.

Spanning cysteine to phenylalanine, the CDR3 consists of 14 amino acids. The read is trimmed to its CDR3 DNA, 42 bases read in frame from base 1. CDR1 and CDR2, per the germline V gene, are MDHEN and SYDVKM. V and J lose 5 bases and 2 bases, and a span of 10 bases separates them. Rearrangement joined TRBV28 to TRBJ1-3; TRBD1 is perhaps the D gene, given 6 matching bases. The specimen was CD4+ T cells from PBMCs, cultured in vitro. The TCR sequence derives from a human donor in good health. CDR3 protein: CASSTSGAGNTIYF. The DNA reads TGTGCCAGCAGTACCTCAGGGGCTGGAAACACCATATATTTT. The entire variable domain, with the stretches around the CDR3 drawn from the reference TRBV28 and TRBJ1-3 proteins, is DVKVTQSSRYLVKRTGEKVFLECVQDMDHENMFWYRQDPGLGLRLIYFSYDVKMKEKGDIPEGYSVSREKKERFSLILESASTNQTSMYLCASSTSGAGNTIYFGEGSWLTVV.